The TCR beta chain described here comes from a study of cytomegalovirus exposure and HLA in healthy donors. Study-level findings and limits: Several of the most significant clusters were apparently associated with common viral pathogens in a later analysis. HLA alleles showed associations with some 15,000 TCR beta sequences in a later analysis, at a 0.05 false discovery rate. CMV serostatus was the sole immune exposure data available.

Nominally healthy donors provided the samples, though records likely missed some immune exposures. Turning to this clone: Antigen specificity is unknown.

The CDR3 covers 18 residues. J lost 3 bases, V lost 8 bases, and 19 bases had no gene match. Germline assignment: CDR1 SGDLS and CDR2 YYNGEE. PCR employed 60 Vbeta and 13 Jbeta primers. Profiling relied on immunoSEQ multiplex PCR, and the TCRdb table lists in-frame clones only, not all of them. The sample holds over 150,000 clones; more than 60% are singletons and the top ten take around 4.1%. The specimen was PBMCs. This receptor was taken from a woman between 35 and 50 years old in good health and CMV-seronegative. V usage is TRBV9 and J usage is TRBJ2-7; 11 bases line up with TRBD2. The CDR3 DNA reads TGTGCCAGATTAAATAGCGGGAGGGCCCTCGGGCCTTACTACGAGCAGTACTTC. Amino acid sequence: CARLNSGRALGPYYEQYF. The variable domain in full, with the rest retrieved from reference TRBV9 and TRBJ2-7, is DSGVTQTPKHLITATGQRVTLRCSPRSGDLSVYWYQQSLDQGLQFLIQYYNGEERAKGNILERFSAQQFPDLHSELNLSSLELGDSALYFCARLNSGRALGPYYEQYFGPGTRLTVT.